Described below is a single T cell receptor (beta chain) sequence and its context. Antigen: not known. Its ends do not fully match the called genes, so a read error is possible. The CDR3 consists of 14 residues. Germline values: CDR1 SSHAT, CDR2 FNYEAQ (reference sequence). This sample is part of a study of PD-1 blockade in classical Hodgkin lymphoma. Study-wide points: Possible causes of repertoire differences, disease activity or prior therapy, remain undefined. Baseline diversity was lower in partial responders and progressors than complete responders. CD4+ but not CD8+ TCR diversity rose significantly by C4D1.

The assay was immunoSEQ multiplex PCR, and TCRdb's table has in-frame clones only and misses some. The repertoire holds tens of thousands of clones, about 80% seen once, with 9.8% in the top ten. Time point denoted: cycle 4 day 1 (C4D1), after about 6 weeks of nivolumab. With no exception, relapse followed autologous stem cell transplantation in all patients, and brentuximab vedotin exposure varied. Complete response, partial response or progressive disease was each patient's best response. The material was peripheral blood mononuclear cells (PBMCs), obtained before the fourth cycle of nivolumab. The clonotype was recovered from a human donor with classical Hodgkin lymphoma. The rearrangement uses TRBV7-7 and TRBJ2-1; tentatively, D is TRBD1 (6 bases). The CDR3 spells CASSLAGQYNEQFF. The CDR3, as DNA: TGTGCTAGCAGCTTAGCTGGACAGTACAATGAGCAGTTCTTC. Supplemented by reference TRBV7-7 and TRBJ2-1, the full variable domain reads GAGVSQSPRYKVTKRGQDVTLRCDPISSHATLYWYQQALGQGPEFLTYFNYEAQPDKSGLPSDRFSAERPEGSISTLTIQRTEQRDSAMYRCASSLAGQYNEQFFGPGTRLTVL.